What follows is one T cell receptor beta chain and its context. This table comes from immunoSEQ multiplex PCR, and its TCRdb copy is limited to in-frame clones, with some not included. The data hold more than 80,000 clones, with around 92% observed a single time. These data originate in a study of T cell changes during pregnancy in multiple sclerosis. The origin of this receptor is a female donor with multiple sclerosis, enrolled in a pregnancy study. The source material was peripheral blood, sampled after pregnancy.

Written as DNA, the CDR3 is TGTGCCAGCAGTTTGTGGACAGGGAGAGCCAAAAACATTCAGTACTTC. Translating gives CASSLWTGRAKNIQYF. The chain carries TRBV28 and TRBJ2-4, with 8 bases identical to TRBD1. The trim removed 3 bases at V and 0 bases at J, leaving 4 bases unmatched. CDR3 length: 16 amino acids. Germline values: CDR1 MDHEN, CDR2 SYDVKM.